Sequencing of this T cell receptor (beta chain) was carried out in a study of T cells in tuberculosis. Thawed, overnight-rested PBMC were stained with GMM-loaded CD1B tetramer, viability dye and anti-CD3, then sorted. C32 glucose monomycolate from Rhodococcus equi was loaded onto the CD1B tetramers. About 100,000 tetramer-negative cells were sorted from each donor. Chain pairing is unknown; alpha and beta were sequenced separately. The data were produced by immunoSEQ multiplex PCR, yet TCRdb's version contains in-frame clones alone and is incomplete. Of 60,000 or so clones detected, 81% appear once; the ten largest clones hold roughly 12%. Broader study findings: T cells binding CD1B-GMM tetramer weakly possibly escaped the sort.

This CDR3 has 14 amino acids. Germline CDR1 reads SNHLY; CDR2 reads FYNNEI. The specimen was CD1b-GMM tetramer-negative cells sorted from PBMCs. The rearrangement joins TRBV2 to TRBJ2-5; possibly TRBD1 for D (6 bases). The J call is doubtful: the DNA matches TRBJ2-7 better. The receptor was derived from an adult woman with latent tuberculosis. CDR3 region: CASSVRGNYDEQYF. Written as DNA, the CDR3 is TGTGCCAGCAGTGTGAGGGGGAATTACGACGAGCAGTACTTC.